These 32 T cell receptor beta chains were all obtained from the same sample, sequenced in a study of technical replicates of blood from a few donors. Sequencing was performed with immunoSEQ multiplex PCR; in TCRdb, only in-frame clones are kept and a portion is missing. The profile covers about 90,000 clones, with 90% to 95% appearing a single time and more than 0.2% taken by the ten largest. Sequencing input: T cells isolated from PBMCs. Source of these receptors: a human donor in good health.

The CDR3 region has the DNA TGTGCCAGAAGCTTCCGCGATAGAGAGGACAGGGGTAGCACTGAAGCTTTCTTT. Translating it yields CARSFRDREDRGSTEAFF. V and J are TRBV5-3 and TRBJ1-1, with TRBD1 matching over 9 bases. TRBV5-3 counts as an open reading frame of uncertain function. This CDR3 is built from 18 residues. V gave up 2 bases and J gave up 4 bases; unmatched junction bases: 15.

V gene TRBV5-6 combines with J gene TRBJ2-4, with 9 bases aligning to TRBD2. Germline V gives CDR1 SGHDT, CDR2 YYEEEE. This CDR3 region has 15 residues. With 0 bases clipped from V and 8 bases from J, the junction kept 6 bases outside the gene matches. In DNA, the CDR3 is TGTGCCAGCAGCTTGGTTAGTCGGACTAGCGACATTCAGTACTTC. It translates to CASSLVSRTSDIQYF.

The V and J genes are TRBV4-2 and TRBJ2-1; D perhaps matches TRBD2 (5 bases). This CDR3 region has 12 residues. V lost 4 bases to trimming and J lost 8 bases, with 9 bases between them. CDR1 and CDR2 from the germline V gene are LGHNA and YNFKEQ. CDR3 residues: CASSLTRYEQFF. DNA for the CDR3: TGTGCCAGCAGCCTCACTAGATATGAGCAGTTCTTC.

The V gene is TRBV18, the J gene TRBJ1-1; 7 bases are a match to TRBD1. There are 14 residues in the CDR3. The V and J ends lost 2 bases and 11 bases, in that order; junction bases with no gene match: 11. In germline, CDR1 is KGHSH, CDR2 LQKENI. This chain's CDR3 is CASSPVGGDSGAFF. The CDR3 DNA reads TGTGCCAGCTCACCAGTAGGGGGCGACTCCGGCGCTTTCTTT.

This clone was seen only once. The chain couples TRBV27 to TRBJ2-3, with D possibly matching TRBD1 (5 bases). Germline values: CDR1 MNHEY, CDR2 SMNVEV (reference sequence). The CDR3 totals 16 residues. Trimming left V 3 bases short and J 0 bases short, with 13 bases between. CDR3 in DNA: TGTGCCAGCAGTTTTCAGGCAGGGTTCAGCACAGATACGCAGTATTTT. Protein sequence: CASSFQAGFSTDTQYF.

The chain uses TRBV5-8 and TRBJ2-1, with D possibly being TRBD2 (6 bases). The CDR3 runs to 17 residues. CDR1 is SGHTS and CDR2 is YDEGEE in the germline V gene. Trimming removed 2 bases at V and 0 bases at J, with 15 bases between. The DNA of the CDR3 is TGTGCCAGCAGCTTCCATCGGGACTGGAGCTCCTACAATGAGCAGTTCTTC. This sequence encodes CASSFHRDWSSYNEQFF.

The chain joins TRBV19 to TRBJ2-2; 7 bases are a match to TRBD1. CDR1 is LNHDA and CDR2 is SQIVND in the germline V gene (reference sequence). The CDR3 covers 15 residues. Trimming removed 4 bases from V and 3 bases from J; junction bases left unmatched: 5. The CDR3 here is CASSTQTGHTGELFF. The DNA of the CDR3 is TGTGCCAGTAGTACCCAGACAGGGCACACCGGGGAGCTGTTTTTT.

The chain joins TRBV9 to TRBJ2-2; TRBD1 matches at 10 bases. With V trimmed by 3 bases and J by 7 bases, 3 bases remained unmatched. Germline CDR1 SGDLS, CDR2 YYNGEE. This CDR3 has 14 residues. In nucleotides, the CDR3 is TGTGCCAGCAGCGGACAGGGGGCTGGCGGGGAGCTGTTTTTT. Its translation: CASSGQGAGGELFF.

The CDR3 loop is CASSPSGRIEAFF. The CDR3 DNA follows: TGTGCCAGCAGCCCCAGCGGGCGAATCGAAGCTTTCTTT. The V and J genes are TRBV7-9 and TRBJ1-1, with D hard to call. This CDR3 region has 13 residues. The germline V gene encodes CDR1 SEHNR and CDR2 FQNEAQ (reference sequence). V was cut by 5 bases and J by 8 bases, with 15 bases left in between.

The chain employs TRBV7-6 and TRBJ2-7; 8 bases map to TRBD2. CDR1 is SGHVS and CDR2 is FNYEAQ in the germline V gene. Unmatched junction bases numbered 8, after V lost 5 bases and J lost 2 bases. This CDR3 region has 15 residues. The CDR3 reads CASSPGGGRAYEQYF. Here the CDR3 DNA reads TGTGCCAGCAGCCCGGGCGGGGGGCGGGCCTACGAGCAGTACTTC.

The chain carries TRBV5-5 and TRBJ1-2; a possible D gene is TRBD1 (5 bases). The CDR3 consists of 12 residues. Germline CDR1 reads SGHKS; CDR2 reads YYEKEE (reference sequence). V was shortened by 4 bases and J by 8 bases, with 12 bases between the two germline ends. The CDR3, as DNA: TGTGCCAGCAGCCTCGTTGACAGCGGCTACACCTTC. Its translation: CASSLVDSGYTF.

This chain uses TRBV6-5 with TRBJ2-2, with D uncertain. Per germline, CDR1 MNHEY and CDR2 SVGAGI. The CDR3 length is 14 residues. The ends were cut back, 1 base at V and 6 bases at J, with 9 bases in the middle. CDR3 coding DNA: TGTGCCAGCAGTTACTACAGATTGTCCGGGGAGCTGTTTTTT. Protein: CASSYYRLSGELFF.

This clone was counted once. The V and J genes are TRBV21-1 and TRBJ2-3; the table's D call of TRBD2 was not tested on the DNA. TRBV21-1 is a listed pseudogene. The CDR3 covers 16 residues. CDR3 loop: CASSKVAGDGADTQYF. The CDR3 bases are TGTGCCAGCAGCAAAGTGGCGGGGGACGGGGCAGATACGCAGTATTTT.

The chain has TRBV11-2 and TRBJ1-2; unclear D gene. Per germline, CDR1 SGHAT and CDR2 FQNNGV. The CDR3 consists of 15 residues. V lost 5 bases and J 0 bases, leaving 13 bases between the germline ends. The CDR3 loop is CASSPIPGANYGYTF. CDR3 DNA sequence: TGTGCCAGCAGCCCGATTCCGGGAGCTAACTATGGCTACACCTTC. Complete variable domain (other parts from reference TRBV11-2 and TRBJ1-2): EAGVAQSPRYKIIEKRQSVAFWCNPISGHATLYWYQQILGQGPKLLIQFQNNGVVDDSQLPKDRFSAERLKGVDSTLKIQPAKLEDSAVYLCASSPIPGANYGYTFGSGTRLTVV.

The V gene is TRBV11-3, the J gene TRBJ1-1; D remains unclear. The CDR3 length is 13 residues. Germline loops: CDR1 SGHNT, CDR2 YENEEA. Trimming removed 5 bases at V and 4 bases at J, with 11 bases between. The CDR3 DNA is TGTGCCAGCAGCCCTAGAGGTTCCACTGAAGCTTTCTTT. It translates to CASSPRGSTEAFF.

This clone occurred a few times. The chain employs TRBV7-2 and TRBJ1-5; no reliable D call. The CDR3 is 13 amino acids. The ends were cut back, 1 base at V and 5 bases at J, with 6 bases in the middle. Germline V gene lookup returns CDR1 SGHTA and CDR2 FQGNSA. The CDR3, as DNA: TGTGCCAGCAGCTTAGAGAGGGATCAGCCCCAGCATTTT. Translated: CASSLERDQPQHF.

The J gene is TRBJ2-2, the V gene TRBV7-3, with 12 nucleotides matching TRBD2. In germline, CDR1 is SGHTA, CDR2 FQGTGA. Trimming cost V 4 bases and J 5 bases; bases outside gene matches: 11. The CDR3 totals 18 residues. CDR3 coding DNA: TGTGCCAGCAGCTCCAGGACTAGCGGGGCTCTGGGGACCGGGGAGCTGTTTTTT. It translates to CASSSRTSGALGTGELFF.

The rearrangement links TRBV18 to TRBJ1-4, with D unclear. Between the trimmed V and J ends, which lost 1 base and 3 bases, there was a span of 6 bases. CDR1 and CDR2 from the germline V gene are KGHSH and LQKENI. The CDR3 is 14 amino acids. The CDR3: CASSPRRSNEKLFF. CDR3 in DNA: TGTGCCAGCTCACCACGCAGGTCTAATGAAAAACTGTTTTTT.

The rearrangement uses TRBV27 and TRBJ2-7; tentatively, D is TRBD1 (5 bases). Germline V gives CDR1 MNHEY, CDR2 SMNVEV (reference sequence). Trimming pared 2 bases from V and 3 bases from J, leaving 8 bases between. This CDR3 is 13 amino acids long. This CDR3 reads CASSLRQGYEQYF. The CDR3 coding sequence is TGTGCCAGCAGTTTAAGGCAGGGCTACGAGCAGTACTTC.

This clone was counted a few times. The chain has TRBV5-1 and TRBJ1-1, with D perhaps TRBD1 (5 bases). The V and J ends lost 2 bases and 0 bases respectively, with 8 bases between them. The CDR3 extends over 14 amino acids. From germline, CDR1 is SGHRS and CDR2 YFSETQ. The CDR3 spells CASSLLTVNTEAFF. CDR3 nucleotides: TGCGCCAGCAGCTTATTGACAGTGAACACTGAAGCTTTCTTT.

The chain has TRBV6-4 and TRBJ2-1, with 13 bases fitting TRBD2. CDR1 MRHNA and CDR2 SNTAGT come from the germline V gene. The ends lost 6 bases at V and 2 bases at J; junction bases unmatched: 7. The length of the CDR3 is 17 residues. CDR3 DNA: TGTGCCAGCAGCCTTGGGGGGACTAGCGGGACCTACAATGAGCAGTTCTTC. This encodes CASSLGGTSGTYNEQFF.

The genes are TRBV18 and TRBJ1-1; D possibly corresponds to TRBD1 (5 bases). The CDR3 has 16 residues. The V end lost 2 bases, the J end lost 3 bases, and 16 bases lay between the germline ends. CDR1 and CDR2 (germline): KGHSH, LQKENI. DNA of the CDR3: TGTGCCAGCTCACCAACCCGAGGAGGAGGGGACACTGAAGCTTTCTTT. Protein sequence: CASSPTRGGGDTEAFF.

The rearrangement links TRBV5-6 to TRBJ2-7, with D possibly matching TRBD2 (6 bases). The V end lost 4 bases, the J end lost 5 bases, and 16 bases lay between the germline ends. This CDR3 has 14 amino acids. Germline V lookup: CDR1 SGHDT, CDR2 YYEEEE. The CDR3 DNA follows: TGTGCCAGCAGCGTACGGAGGGCGGGCCACGAGCAGTACTTC. This encodes CASSVRRAGHEQYF.

This clone was picked up a small number of times. The chain couples TRBV18 to TRBJ1-1; no reliable D call. Germline values: CDR1 KGHSH, CDR2 LQKENI. V lost 2 bases to trimming and J lost 2 bases, with 12 bases between them. This CDR3 region has 15 residues. The CDR3: CASSPSIAKNTEAFF. The CDR3 nucleotides read TGTGCCAGCTCACCATCGATTGCGAAAAACACTGAAGCTTTCTTT.

The chain couples TRBV14 to TRBJ2-3; TRBD2 agrees at 10 bases. Germline assignment: CDR1 SGHDN and CDR2 FVKESK. The trim removed 2 bases at V and 6 bases at J, leaving 8 bases unmatched. CDR3 length equals 16 residues. The CDR3 protein is CASSQTPAGGLDTQYF. CDR3 DNA: TGTGCCAGCAGCCAAACTCCAGCGGGGGGGCTGGATACGCAGTATTTT.

This chain connects TRBV19 to TRBJ1-1; maybe TRBD1 (6 bases). V was clipped by 10 bases and J by 0 bases, with 18 bases between them. CDR1 is LNHDA, CDR2 SQIVND, per germline (reference sequence). The CDR3 contains 15 residues. As DNA, the CDR3 is TGTGCCACCCGCCCCACAACAGGGTTGAACACTGAAGCTTTCTTT. Protein sequence: CATRPTTGLNTEAFF.

This clone occurred once. The J gene is TRBJ2-1, the V gene TRBV6-5, with 10 bases fitting TRBD1. In germline, CDR1 is MNHEY, CDR2 SVGAGI. The CDR3 extends over 14 amino acids. Germline trimming cut 8 bases from V and 9 bases from J; bases unmatched to any gene: 10. As DNA, the CDR3 is TGTGCCAGCCACCGGGGGACAGGGGTGGGTGAGCAGTTCTTC. It encodes CASHRGTGVGEQFF.

The rearrangement joins TRBV6-1 to TRBJ1-1; 10 bases line up with TRBD1. CDR3 length equals 16 residues. Germline assignment: CDR1 MNHNS and CDR2 SASEGT. J gave up 3 bases and V 2 bases, and 6 bases lay outside the gene matches. In DNA form, the CDR3 reads TGTGCCAGCAGTGAATATAGGACAGGGGGTCACACTGAAGCTTTCTTT. Translated, it gives CASSEYRTGGHTEAFF.

V usage is TRBV5-4 and J usage is TRBJ2-3; no definite D call. Trimming stripped 2 bases from V and 4 bases from J, with 14 bases between. Germline-derived CDR1 and CDR2 are SGHNT and YYREEE (reference sequence). This CDR3 spans 15 amino acids. CDR3 protein: CASSFKIESSDTQYF. The CDR3 coding sequence is TGTGCCAGCAGCTTCAAAATAGAGTCATCAGATACGCAGTATTTT.

The chain uses TRBV27 and TRBJ1-2; the match to TRBD1 covers 7 bases. After removal of 6 bases from V and 3 bases from J, the junction contained 4 bases not matched to a gene. CDR3 length: 13 amino acids. CDR1 is MNHEY, CDR2 SMNVEV, per germline (reference sequence). CDR3 nucleotides: TGTGCCAGCAGCCACGACAGGGACTATGGCTACACCTTC. It yields the protein CASSHDRDYGYTF.

The chain recombines TRBV27 with TRBJ1-2; 7 nucleotides match TRBD1. The CDR3 runs to 13 residues. The V gene's germline CDR1 is MNHEY and CDR2 SMNVEV (reference sequence). V was pared by 2 bases and J by 5 bases, with 2 bases of the junction left unmatched. CDR3 sequence (DNA): TGTGCCAGCAGTTTACAGGGGGGTTATGGCTACACCTTC. Amino acid sequence: CASSLQGGYGYTF.

The chain combines TRBV19 with TRBJ1-2; TRBD1 might be the D (6 bases). The CDR3 extends over 12 amino acids. V lost 5 bases and J 3 bases, leaving 7 bases between the germline ends. The germline V gene has CDR1 LNHDA and CDR2 SQIVND (reference sequence). CDR3 nucleotides: TGTGCCAGTAGTGAGGGGGACTATGGCTACACCTTC. Translated: CASSEGDYGYTF.